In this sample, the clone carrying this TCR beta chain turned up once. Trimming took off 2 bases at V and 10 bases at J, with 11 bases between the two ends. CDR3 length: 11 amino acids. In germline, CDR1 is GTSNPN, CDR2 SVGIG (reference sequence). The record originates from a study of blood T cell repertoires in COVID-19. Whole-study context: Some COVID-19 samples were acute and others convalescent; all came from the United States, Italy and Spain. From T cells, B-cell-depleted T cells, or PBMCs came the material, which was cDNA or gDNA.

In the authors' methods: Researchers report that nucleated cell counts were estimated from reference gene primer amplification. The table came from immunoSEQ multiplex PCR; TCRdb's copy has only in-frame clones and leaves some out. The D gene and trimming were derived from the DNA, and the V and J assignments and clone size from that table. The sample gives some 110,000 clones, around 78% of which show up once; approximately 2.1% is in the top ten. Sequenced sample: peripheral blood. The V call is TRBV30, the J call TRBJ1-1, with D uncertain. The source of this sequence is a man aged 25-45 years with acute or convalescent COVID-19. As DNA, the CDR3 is TGTGCCTGGAGTTATGGACTCGCAGCTTTCTTT. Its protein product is CAWSYGLAAFF.